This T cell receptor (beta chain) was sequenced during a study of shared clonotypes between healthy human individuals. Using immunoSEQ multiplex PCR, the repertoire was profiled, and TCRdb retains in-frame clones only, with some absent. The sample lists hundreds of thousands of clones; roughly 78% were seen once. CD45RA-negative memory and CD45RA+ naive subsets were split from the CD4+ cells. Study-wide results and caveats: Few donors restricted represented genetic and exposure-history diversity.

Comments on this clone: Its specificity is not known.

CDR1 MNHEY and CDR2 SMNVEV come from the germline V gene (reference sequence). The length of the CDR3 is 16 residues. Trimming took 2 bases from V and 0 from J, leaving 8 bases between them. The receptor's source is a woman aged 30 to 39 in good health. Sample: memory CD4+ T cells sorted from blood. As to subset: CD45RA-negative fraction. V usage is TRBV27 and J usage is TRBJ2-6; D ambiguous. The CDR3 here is CASSLGRNSGANVLTF. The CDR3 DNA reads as TGTGCCAGCAGTTTAGGCCGGAACTCTGGGGCCAACGTCCTGACTTTC.